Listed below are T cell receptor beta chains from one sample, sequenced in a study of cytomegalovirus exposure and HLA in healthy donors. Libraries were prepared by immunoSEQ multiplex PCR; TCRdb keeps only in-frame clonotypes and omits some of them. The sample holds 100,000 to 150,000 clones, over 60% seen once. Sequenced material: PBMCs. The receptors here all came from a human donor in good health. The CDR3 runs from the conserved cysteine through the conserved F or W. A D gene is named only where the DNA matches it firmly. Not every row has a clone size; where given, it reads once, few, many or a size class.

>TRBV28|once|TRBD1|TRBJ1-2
TGTGCCAGCAGTTTGGACCCCGGGACAGTTGAAGGCTACACCTTC
CASSLDPGTVEGYTF
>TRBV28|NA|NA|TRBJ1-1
TGTGCCAGCAGTGCATCGCGGCGACTTGAAGCTTTCTTT
CASSASRRLEAFF
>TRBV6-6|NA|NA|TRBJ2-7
TGTGCCAGCAGTTATTTGGGACAAAGCTCCTACGAGCAGTACTTC
CASSYLGQSSYEQYF
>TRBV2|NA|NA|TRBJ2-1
TGTGCCAGCAGTGATAGTCGGGCCCTAGCCGACAATGAGCAGTTCTTC
CASSDSRALADNEQFF
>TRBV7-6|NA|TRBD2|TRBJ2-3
TGTGCCAGCAGCTTTGAGCGGGGGGCCACAGATACGCAGTATTTT
CASSFERGATDTQYF
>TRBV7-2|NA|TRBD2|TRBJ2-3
TGTGCCAGCAGCTCCCTTGGCGGGGGGACAGATACGCAGTATTTT
CASSSLGGGTDTQYF
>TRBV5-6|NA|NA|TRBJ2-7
TGTGCCAGCAGCCAGGGACTGCACCCCTACGAGCAGTACTTC
CASSQGLHPYEQYF
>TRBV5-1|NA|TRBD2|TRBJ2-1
TGCGCCAGCAGCCCATACACTAGCGCGGGGCTCAGTGAGCAGTTCTTC
CASSPYTSAGLSEQFF
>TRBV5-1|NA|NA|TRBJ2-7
TGCGCCAGCAGCTCAGGATCCCCGGGGGAGCAGTACTTC
CASSSGSPGEQYF
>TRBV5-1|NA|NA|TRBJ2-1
TGCGCCAGCAGCTTGGCCAGGGGGGACGATGAGCAGTTCTTC
CASSLARGDDEQFF
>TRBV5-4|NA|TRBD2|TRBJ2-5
TGTGCCAGCTCTAGCGGGGTTAAAGAGACCCAGTACTTC
CASSSGVKETQYF
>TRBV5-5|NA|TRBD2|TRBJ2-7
TGTGCCAGCAGTTCCTCGGGGACTAGGGCCTCCTACGAGCAGTACTTC
CASSSSGTRASYEQYF
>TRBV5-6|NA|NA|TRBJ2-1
TGTGCCAGCAGCTTGGGGGGGGACAATGAGCAGTTCTTC
CASSLGGDNEQFF
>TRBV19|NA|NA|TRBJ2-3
TGTGCCAGTACCTCTAGCTCCGGGACAGATACGCAGTATTTT
CASTSSSGTDTQYF
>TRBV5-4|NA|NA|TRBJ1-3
TGTGCCAGCAGCTTTTACCAGACGGGGAACACCATATATTTT
CASSFYQTGNTIYF
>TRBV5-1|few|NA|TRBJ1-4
TGCGCCAGCAGGGGCAACCAGGGTGAAAAACTGTTTTTT
CASRGNQGEKLFF
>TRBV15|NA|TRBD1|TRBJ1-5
TGTGCCACCAGCAGAGCCGTGCGACAGGGGAATCAGCCCCAGCATTTT
CATSRAVRQGNQPQHF
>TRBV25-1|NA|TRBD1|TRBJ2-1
TGTGCCAGCAGTGATTGGGGACAGGGGTGGAATGAGCAGTTCTTC
CASSDWGQGWNEQFF
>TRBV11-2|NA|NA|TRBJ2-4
TGTGCCAGCAGCTTAACCGGACTAGCCAAAAACATTCAGTACTTC
CASSLTGLAKNIQYF
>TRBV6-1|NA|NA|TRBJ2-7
TGTGCCAGCAGTGTGGACAGAGCTTACCCCCCCTTCTACGAGCAGTACTTC
CASSVDRAYPPFYEQYF
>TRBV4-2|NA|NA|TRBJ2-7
TGTGCCAGCAGCCAAGTAAGGGGGGGGGCCTACGAGCAGTACTTC
CASSQVRGGAYEQYF
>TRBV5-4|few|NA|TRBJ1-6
TGTGCCAGCAGCCCCCGTGCGGGGGGATCTAATTCACCCCTCCACTTT
CASSPRAGGSNSPLHF
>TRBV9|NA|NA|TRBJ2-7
TGTGCCAGCAGCTCCCCCCAGGGCGGCGAGCAGTACTTC
CASSSPQGGEQYF
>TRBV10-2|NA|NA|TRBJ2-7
TGCGCCAGCAGTTCCGGGGACTCCTACGAGCAGTACTTC
CASSSGDSYEQYF
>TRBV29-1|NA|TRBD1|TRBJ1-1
TGCAGCGTCCCGACAGGGTATCATGACACTGAAGCTTTCTTT
CSVPTGYHDTEAFF
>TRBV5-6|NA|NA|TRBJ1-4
TGTGCCAGCAGCCCTCGGGGGGGGCGGGCTAATGAAAAACTGTTTTTT
CASSPRGGRANEKLFF
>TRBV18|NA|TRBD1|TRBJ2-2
TGTGCCAGCTGGGACAGGGTCCCCGGGGAGCTGTTTTTT
CASWDRVPGELFF
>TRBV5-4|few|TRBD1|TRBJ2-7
TGTGCCAGCAGCTTGGGCCCAGGGGGTACGTACGAGCAGTACTTC
CASSLGPGGTYEQYF
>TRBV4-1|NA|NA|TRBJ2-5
TGCGCCAGCAGCCAATCGGAGACCCAGTACTTC
CASSQSETQYF
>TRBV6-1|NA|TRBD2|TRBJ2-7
TGTGCCAGCGACCCTAGCGGGGGGAACTACGAGCAGTACTTC
CASDPSGGNYEQYF
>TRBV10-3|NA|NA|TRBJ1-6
TGTGCCATCAGTGAGTCTGAGGGCGATTCACCCCTCCACTTT
CAISESEGDSPLHF
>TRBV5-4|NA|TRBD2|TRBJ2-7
TGTGCCAGCAGCTTTGGGACTAGCGGCTACGAGCAGTACTTC
CASSFGTSGYEQYF
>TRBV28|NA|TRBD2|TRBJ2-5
TGTGCCAGTCATGGGGGGGGACAAGAGACCCAGTACTTC
CASHGGGQETQYF
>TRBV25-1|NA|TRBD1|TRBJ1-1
TGTGCCAGCAGTGAAACCGAAACCGGGACAGGTGTAACTGAAGCTTTCTTT
CASSETETGTGVTEAFF
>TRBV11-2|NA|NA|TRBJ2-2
TGTGCCAGCAGCCCCTCGTGGGGGGCCGGGGAGCTGTTTTTT
CASSPSWGAGELFF
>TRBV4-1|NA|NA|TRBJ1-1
TGCGCCAGCAGCCAAATTATGAACACTGAAGCTTTCTTT
CASSQIMNTEAFF
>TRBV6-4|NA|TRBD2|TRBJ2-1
TGTGCCAGCAGTGACTCGGGGGGGGCCTACAATGAGCAGTTCTTC
CASSDSGGAYNEQFF
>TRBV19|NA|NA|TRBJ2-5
TGTGCCAGTAGTCCCGACAGGATGAGGGAGACCCAGTACTTC
CASSPDRMRETQYF
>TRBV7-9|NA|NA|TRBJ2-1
TGTGCCAGCAGCCCTAAAGTCATGCAGGGCAGGAACAATGAGCAGTTCTTC
CASSPKVMQGRNNEQFF
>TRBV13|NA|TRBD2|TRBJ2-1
TGTGCCAGCAACGGACTAGCGGGGGAGTCCTACAATGAGCAGTTCTTC
CASNGLAGESYNEQFF
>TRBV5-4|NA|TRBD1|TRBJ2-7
TGTGCCAGCAGCTTGGGTGGGGGGGACAGGGTATACTACGAGCAGTACTTC
CASSLGGGDRVYYEQYF
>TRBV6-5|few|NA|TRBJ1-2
TGTGCCAGCAGTTACTCGATCAGACAGTATGGCTACACCTTC
CASSYSIRQYGYTF
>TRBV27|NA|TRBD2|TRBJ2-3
TGTGCCAGCAGTACCGCTAGCGGGGGATACACAGATACGCAGTATTTT
CASSTASGGYTDTQYF
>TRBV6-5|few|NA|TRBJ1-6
TGTGCCAGCCGACTCGGGGATTCACCCCTCCACTTT
CASRLGDSPLHF
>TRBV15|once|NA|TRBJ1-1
TGTGCCACCAGCAGAGATGCGCGGAACACTGAAGCTTTCTTT
CATSRDARNTEAFF
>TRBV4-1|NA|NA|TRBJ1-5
TGCGCCAGCAGCCAAGTCGCTAGCTTAGATAGCAATCAGCCCCAGCATTTT
CASSQVASLDSNQPQHF
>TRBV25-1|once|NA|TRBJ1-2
TGTGCCAGCAGTGCTGGCGGGCTCATGAGTGGCTACACCTTC
CASSAGGLMSGYTF
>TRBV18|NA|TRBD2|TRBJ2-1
TGTGCCAGCTCACCGGGGCTTGAGCGGGGCAATGAGCAGTTCTTC
CASSPGLERGNEQFF
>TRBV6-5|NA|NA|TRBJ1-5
TGTGCCAGCAGTTACCAGGGAAATCAGCCCCAGCATTTT
CASSYQGNQPQHF
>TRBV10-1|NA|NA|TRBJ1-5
TGCGCCAGCAGTTCAGGGTCAGATCAGCCCCAGCATTTT
CASSSGSDQPQHF
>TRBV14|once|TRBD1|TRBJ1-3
TGTGCCAGCAGCCAGACAGGGAGCGTAAACACCATATATTTT
CASSQTGSVNTIYF
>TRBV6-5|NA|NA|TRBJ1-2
TGTGCCAGCAGTACACCAGGATTAAATGGCTACACCTTC
CASSTPGLNGYTF